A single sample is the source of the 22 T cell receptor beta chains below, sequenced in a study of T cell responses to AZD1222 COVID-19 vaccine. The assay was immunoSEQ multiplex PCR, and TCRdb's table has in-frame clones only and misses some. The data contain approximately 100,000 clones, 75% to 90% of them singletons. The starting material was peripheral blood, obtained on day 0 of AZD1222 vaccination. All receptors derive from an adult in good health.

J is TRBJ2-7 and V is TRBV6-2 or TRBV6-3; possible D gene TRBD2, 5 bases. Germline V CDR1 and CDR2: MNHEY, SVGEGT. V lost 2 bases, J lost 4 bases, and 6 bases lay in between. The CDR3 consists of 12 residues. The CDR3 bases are TGTGCCAGCAGTTACCCGGGGTACGAGCAGTACTTC. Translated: CASSYPGYEQYF.

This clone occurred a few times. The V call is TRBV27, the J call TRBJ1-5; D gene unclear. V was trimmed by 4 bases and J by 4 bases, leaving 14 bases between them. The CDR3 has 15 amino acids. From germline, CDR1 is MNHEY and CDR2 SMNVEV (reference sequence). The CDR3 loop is CASSSGLEMNQPQHF. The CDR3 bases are TGTGCCAGCAGTTCTGGATTGGAGATGAATCAGCCCCAGCATTTT.

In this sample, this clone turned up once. DNA for the CDR3: TGTGCCAGCAGCCCCCTCGGGAGCTCCTACAATGAGCAGTTCTTC. The encoded protein is CASSPLGSSYNEQFF. V and J are TRBV5-8 and TRBJ2-1; D perhaps matches TRBD2 (6 bases). V lost 4 bases, J lost 0 bases, and 11 bases lay in between. The CDR3 has 15 residues. The germline CDR1 and CDR2 sequences are SGHTS and YDEGEE.

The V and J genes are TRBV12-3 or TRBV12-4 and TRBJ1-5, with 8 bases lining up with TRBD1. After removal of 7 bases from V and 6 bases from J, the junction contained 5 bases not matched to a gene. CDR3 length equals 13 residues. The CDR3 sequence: CASKLTGGQPQHF. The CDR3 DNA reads TGTGCCAGCAAACTAACAGGGGGTCAGCCCCAGCATTTT.

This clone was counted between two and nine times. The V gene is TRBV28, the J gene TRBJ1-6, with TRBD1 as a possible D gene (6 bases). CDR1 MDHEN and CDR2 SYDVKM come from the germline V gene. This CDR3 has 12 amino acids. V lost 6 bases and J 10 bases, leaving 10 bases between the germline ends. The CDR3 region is CASRLRGSPLHF. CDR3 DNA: TGTGCCAGCAGGCTCAGGGGATCACCCCTCCACTTT.

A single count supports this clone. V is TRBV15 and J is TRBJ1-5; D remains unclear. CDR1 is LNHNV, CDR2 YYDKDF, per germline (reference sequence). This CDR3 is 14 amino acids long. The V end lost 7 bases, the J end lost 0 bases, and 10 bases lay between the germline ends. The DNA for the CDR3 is TGTGCCACCACCGGCAGTTATAGCAATCAGCCCCAGCATTTT. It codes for CATTGSYSNQPQHF. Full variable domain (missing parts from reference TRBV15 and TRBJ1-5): DAMVIQNPRYQVTQFGKPVTLSCSQTLNHNVMYWYQQKSSQAPKLLFHYYDKDFNNEADTPDNFQSRRPNTSFCFLDIRSPGLGDTAMYLCATTGSYSNQPQHFGDGTRLSIL.

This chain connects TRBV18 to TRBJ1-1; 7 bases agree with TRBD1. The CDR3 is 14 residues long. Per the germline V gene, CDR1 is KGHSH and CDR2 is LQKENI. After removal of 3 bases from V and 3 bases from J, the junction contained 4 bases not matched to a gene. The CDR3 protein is CASSPQGVDTEAFF. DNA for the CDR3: TGTGCCAGCTCACCGCAGGGGGTCGACACTGAAGCTTTCTTT. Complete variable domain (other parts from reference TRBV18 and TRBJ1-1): NAGVMQNPRHLVRRRGQEARLRCSPMKGHSHVYWYRQLPEEGLKFMVYLQKENIIDESGMPKERFSAEFPKEGPSILRIQQVVRGDSAAYFCASSPQGVDTEAFFGQGTRLTVV.

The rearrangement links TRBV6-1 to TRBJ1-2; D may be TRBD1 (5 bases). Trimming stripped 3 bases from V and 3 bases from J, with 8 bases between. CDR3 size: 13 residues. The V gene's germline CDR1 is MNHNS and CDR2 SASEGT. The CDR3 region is CASSDRDHYGYTF. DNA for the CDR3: TGTGCCAGCAGTGACAGGGATCACTATGGCTACACCTTC.

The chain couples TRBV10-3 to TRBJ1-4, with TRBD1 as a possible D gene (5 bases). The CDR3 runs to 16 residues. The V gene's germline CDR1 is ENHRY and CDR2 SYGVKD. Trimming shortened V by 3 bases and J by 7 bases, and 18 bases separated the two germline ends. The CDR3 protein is CAISDRSGRPPEKLFF. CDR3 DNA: TGTGCCATCAGTGATAGATCGGGACGGCCGCCTGAAAAACTGTTTTTT.

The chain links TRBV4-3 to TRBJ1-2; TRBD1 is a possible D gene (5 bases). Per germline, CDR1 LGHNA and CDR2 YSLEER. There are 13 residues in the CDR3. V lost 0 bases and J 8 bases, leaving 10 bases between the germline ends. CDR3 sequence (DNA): TGCGCCAGCAGCCAAGACACTCAGGGCGGCTACACCTTC. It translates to CASSQDTQGGYTF.

The CDR3, as DNA: TGTGCCAGCAGCACTAGAAACGGCGGTACGCAGTATTTT. Its protein product is CASSTRNGGTQYF. The chain couples TRBV3-1 (or the pseudogene TRBV3-2) to TRBJ2-3, with a weak D call TRBD2 (5 bases). The germline V and J ends were trimmed by 5 bases and 8 bases, with 14 bases remaining between them. The CDR3 runs to 13 residues. The germline gives CDR1 LGHDT, CDR2 YNNKEL (reference sequence).

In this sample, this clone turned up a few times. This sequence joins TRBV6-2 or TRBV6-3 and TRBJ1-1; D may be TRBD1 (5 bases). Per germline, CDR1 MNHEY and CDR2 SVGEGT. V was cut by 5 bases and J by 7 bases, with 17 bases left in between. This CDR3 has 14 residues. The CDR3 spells CASSTPPGRGEAFF. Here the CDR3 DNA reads TGTGCCAGCAGTACACCCCCCGGAAGGGGTGAAGCTTTCTTT.

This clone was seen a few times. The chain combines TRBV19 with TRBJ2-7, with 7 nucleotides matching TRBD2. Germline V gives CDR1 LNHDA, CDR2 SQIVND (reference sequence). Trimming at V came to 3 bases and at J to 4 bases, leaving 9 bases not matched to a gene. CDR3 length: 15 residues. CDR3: CASSIGLGGGYEQYF. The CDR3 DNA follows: TGTGCCAGTAGTATTGGACTTGGCGGGGGTTACGAGCAGTACTTC.

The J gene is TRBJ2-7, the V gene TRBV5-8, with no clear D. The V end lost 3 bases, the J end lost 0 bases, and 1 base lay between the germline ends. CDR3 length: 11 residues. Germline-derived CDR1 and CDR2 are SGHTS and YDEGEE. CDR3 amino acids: CASSSSYEQYF. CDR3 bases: TGTGCCAGCAGCTCCTCCTACGAGCAGTACTTC.

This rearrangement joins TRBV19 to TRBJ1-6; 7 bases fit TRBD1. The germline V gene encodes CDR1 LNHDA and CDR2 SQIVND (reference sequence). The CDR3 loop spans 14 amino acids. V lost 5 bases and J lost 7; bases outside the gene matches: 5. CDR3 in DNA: TGTGCCAGTAGTCAAGGGGGCTCGAATTCACCCCTCCACTTT. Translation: CASSQGGSNSPLHF. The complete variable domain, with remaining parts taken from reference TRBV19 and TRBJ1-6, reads DGGITQSPKYLFRKEGQNVTLSCEQNLNHDAMYWYRQDPGQGLRLIYYSQIVNDFQKGDIAEGYSVSREKKESFPLTVTSAQKNPTAFYLCASSQGGSNSPLHFGNGTRLTVT.

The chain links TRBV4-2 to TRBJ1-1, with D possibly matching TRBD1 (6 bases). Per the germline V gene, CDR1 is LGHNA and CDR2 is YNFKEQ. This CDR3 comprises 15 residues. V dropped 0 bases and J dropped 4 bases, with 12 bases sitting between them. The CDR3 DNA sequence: TGTGCCAGCAGCCAAGAGAGGGCAGGGGTCACTGAAGCTTTCTTT. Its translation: CASSQERAGVTEAFF.

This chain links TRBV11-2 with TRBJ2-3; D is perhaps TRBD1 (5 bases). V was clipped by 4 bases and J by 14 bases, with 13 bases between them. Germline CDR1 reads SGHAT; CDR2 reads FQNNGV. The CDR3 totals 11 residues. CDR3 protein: CASSWGPPMYF. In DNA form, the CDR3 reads TGTGCCAGCAGCTGGGGCCCCCCAATGTATTTT.

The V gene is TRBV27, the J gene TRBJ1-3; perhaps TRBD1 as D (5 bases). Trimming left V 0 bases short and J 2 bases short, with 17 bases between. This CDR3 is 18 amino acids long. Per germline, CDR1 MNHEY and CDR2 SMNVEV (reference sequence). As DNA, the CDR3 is TGTGCCAGCAGTTTATCGACTCCATGGGGCTCGACTGGAAACACCATATATTTT. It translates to CASSLSTPWGSTGNTIYF.

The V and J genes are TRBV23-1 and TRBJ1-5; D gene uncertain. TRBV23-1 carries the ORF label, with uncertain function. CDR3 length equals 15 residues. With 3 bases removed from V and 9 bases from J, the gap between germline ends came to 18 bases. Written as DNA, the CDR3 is TGCGCCAGCAGTCATCCCGACACCCCCCGGAGGCCCCAGCATTTT. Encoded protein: CASSHPDTPRRPQHF.

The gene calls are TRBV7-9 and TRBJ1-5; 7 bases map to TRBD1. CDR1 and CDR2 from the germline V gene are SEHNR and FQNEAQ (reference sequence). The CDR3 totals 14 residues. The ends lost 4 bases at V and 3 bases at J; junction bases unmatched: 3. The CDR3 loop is CASSWTGANQPQHF. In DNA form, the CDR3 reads TGTGCCAGCAGCTGGACAGGCGCCAATCAGCCCCAGCATTTT.

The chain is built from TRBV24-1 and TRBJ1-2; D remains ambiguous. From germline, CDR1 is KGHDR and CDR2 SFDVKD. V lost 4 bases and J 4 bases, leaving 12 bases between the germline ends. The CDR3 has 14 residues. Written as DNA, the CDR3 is TGTGCCACCAGTGACCCTGGTAGGGCCTATGGCTACACCTTC. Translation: CATSDPGRAYGYTF.

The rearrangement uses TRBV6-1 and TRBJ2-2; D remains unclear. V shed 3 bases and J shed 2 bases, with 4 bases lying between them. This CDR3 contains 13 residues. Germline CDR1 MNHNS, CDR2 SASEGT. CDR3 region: CASSDPNTGELFF. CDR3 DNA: TGTGCCAGCAGTGACCCCAACACCGGGGAGCTGTTTTTT.